This T cell receptor (beta chain) is drawn from a study of CD8 T cell repertoires and HIV-1 epitope variants. Study-wide context: Tested: three Gag epitope families, Nef HW9 and YT9. Separate from the cultures, 1M uncultured T cells served as baseline.

This clone was observed a handful of times. Antigen unknown. CDR1 LNHDA and CDR2 SQIVND come from the germline V gene (reference sequence). CDR3 length equals 14 residues. Trimming at V came to 5 bases and at J to 7 bases, leaving 8 bases not matched to a gene. TCRdb keeps only in-frame clones here, not all; method: immunoSEQ multiplex PCR. Of approximately 5,000 clones detected, approximately 66% appear once; the ten largest clones hold 35% to 50%. The origin of this receptor is a male donor with HIV. The rearrangement links TRBV19 to TRBJ2-7; TRBD1 matches 10 bases. Material: cultured CD8+ T cells derived from PBMCs. The CDR3 coding sequence is TGTGCCAGTAGTTCCGGGACAGGGGCCCTGGAGCAGTACTTC. This translates into CASSSGTGALEQYF.